This is a list of T cell receptor beta chains from one sample in a study of CD8+ T cells in alopecia areata. Clones were read by immunoSEQ multiplex PCR, and TCRdb kept only the in-frame ones, dropping some. Counted here are under 250,000 clones, about 53% occurring once; the ten biggest clones make up 0.45%. Sequenced here: CD4+ T cells sorted from blood, sampled at week 0. The origin of the receptors is a human donor with alopecia areata. Both conserved end residues are part of each CDR3. A D gene is named only where the DNA matches it firmly. The size field is filled for only some rows; it gives once, few, many or a size class.

.	TRBV9	.	TRBJ1-2	TGTGCCAGCAGCGTTAACCTTAACTATGGCTACACCTTC	CASSVNLNYGYTF
.	TRBV7-2	.	TRBJ1-1	TGTGCCAGCAGCCCAGCTAGGGAGAAGAACACTGAAGCTTTCTTT	CASSPAREKNTEAFF
.	TRBV5-4	once	TRBJ2-3	TGTGCCTTCGGACGGACAGATACGCAGTATTTT	CAFGRTDTQYF
.	TRBV5-1	.	TRBJ2-3	TGCGCCAGCAGCTCCTTCGGCCCGAGCACAGATACGCAGTATTTT	CASSSFGPSTDTQYF
TRBD1	TRBV9	.	TRBJ1-5	TGTGCCAGCAGCGTAGGAGGGGGCCCCAATCAGCCCCAGCATTTT	CASSVGGGPNQPQHF
.	TRBV5-1	.	TRBJ2-1	TGCGCCAGCAGCTTGGGGGGCAATGAGCAGTTCTTC	CASSLGGNEQFF
TRBD1	TRBV7-8	.	TRBJ1-2	TGTGCCAGCAGCCGCCGAGGGGGCGACTATGGCTACACCTTC	CASSRRGGDYGYTF
.	TRBV5-1	.	TRBJ1-5	TGCGCCAGCAGCTTGATGGGAATGAGCAATCAGCCCCAGCATTTT	CASSLMGMSNQPQHF
.	TRBV9	few	TRBJ1-1	TGTGCCAGCAGCGTAGCTCAAGGGCTGGGCACTGAAGCTTTCTTT	CASSVAQGLGTEAFF
TRBD1	TRBV7-6	.	TRBJ1-2	TGTGCCAGCAGCCTAAGACAGGGAAACTATGGCTACACCTTC	CASSLRQGNYGYTF
TRBD2	TRBV15	.	TRBJ2-1	TGTGCCACCAGCAGAGGCATAAAGCGGGGGGTCGGGAATGAGCAGTTCTTC	CATSRGIKRGVGNEQFF
.	TRBV30	.	TRBJ2-1	TGTGCCTGGATTTCGCCCTGGCAGGGATCCTACAATGAGCAGTTCTTC	CAWISPWQGSYNEQFF
TRBD1	TRBV29-1	few	TRBJ2-7	TGCAGCGTTGCCGGGACAGGATCCCACGAGCAGTACTTC	CSVAGTGSHEQYF
TRBD2	TRBV2	once	TRBJ2-1	TGTGCCAGCCTAACTAGCGGGGGTAAGGCTGAGCAGTTCTTC	CASLTSGGKAEQFF
.	TRBV30	.	TRBJ1-1	TGTGCCTTTACAGGACAGCTATCGAACACTGAAGCTTTCTTT	CAFTGQLSNTEAFF
.	TRBV6-5	.	TRBJ2-1	TGTGCCAGCAGTTTCACGGGGGGCGCATCCTACAATGAGCAGTTCTTC	CASSFTGGASYNEQFF
.	TRBV4-1	.	TRBJ1-2	TGCGCCAGCAGCCAAGAACGGTATGGCTACACCTTC	CASSQERYGYTF
TRBD1	TRBV6-5	few	TRBJ1-2	TGTGCCAGCCGGGACAGCAACTATGGCTACACCTTC	CASRDSNYGYTF
.	TRBV5-1	.	TRBJ2-5	TGCGCCAGCAGCCGCGGGACTTTTCAAGAGACCCAGTACTTC	CASSRGTFQETQYF
.	TRBV7-6	.	TRBJ2-7	TGTGCCAGCAGCTCGAGGCGGGCTAGCTCCTACGAGCAGTACTTC	CASSSRRASSYEQYF
.	TRBV9	.	TRBJ2-3	TGTGCCAGCAGCGTCGCGACAGATACGCAGTATTTT	CASSVATDTQYF
TRBD2	TRBV10-3	.	TRBJ2-5	TGTGCCATCAGGCGGGGGGGGCGCGAAGAGACCCAGTACTTC	CAIRRGGREETQYF
TRBD2	TRBV2	.	TRBJ2-1	TGTGCCAGCGGACTAGCGAGGTACAATGAGCAGTTCTTC	CASGLARYNEQFF
.	TRBV9	.	TRBJ1-6	TGTGCCAGCAGCGTAGCGGCAGGGAATTCACCCCTCCACTTT	CASSVAAGNSPLHF
.	TRBV7-9	.	TRBJ2-3	TGTGCCAGCAGCTTGTTCAGGGGAACTACAGATACGCAGTATTTT	CASSLFRGTTDTQYF
.	TRBV5-1	.	TRBJ2-5	TGCGCCAGCAGACTAGCAGGGGAGACCCAGTACTTC	CASRLAGETQYF
.	TRBV6-1	.	TRBJ1-1	TGTGCCAGCAAAATAACAACGAACACTGAAGCTTTCTTT	CASKITTNTEAFF
.	TRBV5-6	.	TRBJ2-7	TGTGCCAGCATGTCCGGACGCGAAGGCTACGAGCAGTACTTC	CASMSGREGYEQYF
.	TRBV30	.	TRBJ1-3	TGTGCCTGGAGTGGAGGGTTCGGTGGAAACACCATATATTTT	CAWSGGFGGNTIYF
TRBD1	TRBV7-9	few	TRBJ2-3	TGTGCCAGCAGCTCGACAGGGACCCCATCAGATACGCAGTATTTT	CASSSTGTPSDTQYF
.	TRBV30	few	TRBJ1-1	TGTGCCTGGAGTCCCCGGACAGTCTACACTGAAGCTTTCTTT	CAWSPRTVYTEAFF
TRBD1	TRBV4-2	.	TRBJ2-3	TGTGCCAGCAGCCAATTTGGACAGGGGTCAGATACGCAGTATTTT	CASSQFGQGSDTQYF
.	TRBV30	.	TRBJ2-7	TGTGCCTGGAGTGTACAAGGGGCTCCTCAGCAGTACTTC	CAWSVQGAPQQYF
.	TRBV7-2	few	TRBJ2-3	TGTGCCAGCACCAGGGCCCCAGATACGCAGTATTTT	CASTRAPDTQYF
TRBD1	TRBV30	few	TRBJ1-3	TGTGCCTGGCACAGGGGCTCTGGAAACACCATATATTTT	CAWHRGSGNTIYF
.	TRBV6-5	.	TRBJ2-7	TGTGCCAGCAGACCCCGAGGGCAGAGCTACGAGCAGTACTTC	CASRPRGQSYEQYF
TRBD2	TRBV7-7	few	TRBJ2-1	TGTGCTAGCAGCTCGGGGGGTGAGCAGTTCTTC	CASSSGGEQFF
TRBD2	TRBV30	.	TRBJ2-1	TGTGCCTGGAAGGGACTAGCGGGAGGGGAGCAGTTCTTC	CAWKGLAGGEQFF
.	TRBV2	many	TRBJ2-1	TGTGCCAGCAGTGAAGCCCGGACTAAATCCAATGAGCAGTTCTTC	CASSEARTKSNEQFF
.	TRBV13	.	TRBJ2-5	TGTGCCAGCAGCTTCGGGCGGAGACAAGAGACCCAGTACTTC	CASSFGRRQETQYF
.	TRBV25-1	.	TRBJ1-1	TGTGCCAGCAGTGCTAGTATGGGGACTGAAGCTTTCTTT	CASSASMGTEAFF
.	TRBV30	.	TRBJ2-1	TGTGCCTGGAGTCTCCGATACAATGAGCAGTTCTTC	CAWSLRYNEQFF
.	TRBV30	.	TRBJ2-1	TGTGCCTGGAGTACCGAGCTAGGCAATGAGCAGTTCTTC	CAWSTELGNEQFF
.	TRBV19	.	TRBJ1-2	TGTGCCAGTAGTATGACTTGGACAGACTATGGCTACACCTTC	CASSMTWTDYGYTF
.	TRBV29-1	few	TRBJ2-5	TGCAGTGTCCGGGAAAACCAAGAGACCCAGTACTTC	CSVRENQETQYF
.	TRBV6-1	.	TRBJ2-7	TGTGCCAGCGACTCCTTCTACGAGCAGTACTTC	CASDSFYEQYF
.	TRBV18	.	TRBJ1-1	TGTGCCAGCTCAACGGTTGGGAGGAACACTGAAGCTTTCTTT	CASSTVGRNTEAFF
.	TRBV29-1	.	TRBJ2-4	TGCAGCGCCGAGGAGACGGGAAGGGCCAAAAACATTCAGTACTTC	CSAEETGRAKNIQYF
.	TRBV7-9	few	TRBJ2-7	TGTGCCAGCAGCTCCACAGACTCCTACGAGCAGTACTTC	CASSSTDSYEQYF
TRBD2	TRBV7-9	.	TRBJ2-3	TGTGCCAGCAGCTTCGGCGGGGGGGCCACAGATACGCAGTATTTT	CASSFGGGATDTQYF
.	TRBV29-1	.	TRBJ1-1	TGCAGCGTTGGGGCAGGGAAGGGTGAAGCTTTCTTT	CSVGAGKGEAFF
.	TRBV18	.	TRBJ2-6	TGTGCCAGCTCACCGCGTGGTGGGGCCAACGTCCTGACTTTC	CASSPRGGANVLTF
.	TRBV5-4	.	TRBJ1-1	TGTGCCAGCAGCTTAGGGAGTAGTCGACAGTCCATTGAAGCTTTCTTT	CASSLGSSRQSIEAFF
.	TRBV5-1	.	TRBJ2-3	TGCGCCAGCAGCCCGCCCGGGGTACGAGCAGATACGCAGTATTTT	CASSPPGVRADTQYF
.	TRBV20-1	.	TRBJ1-2	TGCAGTGCTTCGCAGCACTATGGCTACACCTTC	CSASQHYGYTF